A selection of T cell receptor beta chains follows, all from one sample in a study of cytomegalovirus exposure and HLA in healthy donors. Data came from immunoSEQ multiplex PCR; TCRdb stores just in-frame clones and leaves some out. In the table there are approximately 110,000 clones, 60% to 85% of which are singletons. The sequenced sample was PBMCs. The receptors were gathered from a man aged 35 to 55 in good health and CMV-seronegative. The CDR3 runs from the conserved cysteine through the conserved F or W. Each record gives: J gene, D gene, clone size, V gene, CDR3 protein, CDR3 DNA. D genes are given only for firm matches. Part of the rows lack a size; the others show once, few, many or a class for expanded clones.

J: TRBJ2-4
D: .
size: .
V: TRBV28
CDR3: CASSSPEGGKNIQYF
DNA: TGTGCCAGCAGCTCCCCGGAGGGAGGCAAAAACATTCAGTACTTC

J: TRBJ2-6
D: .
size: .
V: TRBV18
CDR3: CASGLLVSGANVLTF
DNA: TGTGCCAGCGGTTTACTGGTCTCTGGGGCCAACGTCCTGACTTTC

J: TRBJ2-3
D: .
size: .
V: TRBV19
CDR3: CTSSTRDTQYF
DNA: TGTACCAGTAGTACCCGGGATACGCAGTATTTT

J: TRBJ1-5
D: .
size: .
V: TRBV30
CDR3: CAWSVEGGGQPQHF
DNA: TGTGCCTGGAGTGTAGAAGGGGGTGGTCAGCCCCAGCATTTT

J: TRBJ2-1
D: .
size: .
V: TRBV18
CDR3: CASSHSPRAGYNEQFF
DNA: TGTGCCAGCTCACACAGCCCCCGGGCAGGGTATAATGAGCAGTTCTTC

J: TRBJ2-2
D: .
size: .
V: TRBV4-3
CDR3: CASSQENTATGELFF
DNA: TGCGCCAGCAGCCAAGAGAACACCGCCACCGGGGAGCTGTTTTTT

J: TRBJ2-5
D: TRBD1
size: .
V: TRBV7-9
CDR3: CASSEGDRGRVETQYF
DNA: TGTGCCAGCAGCGAAGGGGACAGGGGGCGAGTGGAGACCCAGTACTTC

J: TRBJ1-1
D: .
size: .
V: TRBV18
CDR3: CASSPGQNTEAFF
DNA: TGTGCCAGCTCGCCGGGACAGAACACTGAAGCTTTCTTT

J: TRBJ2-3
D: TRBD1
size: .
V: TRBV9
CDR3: CASSAGGQRITDTQYF
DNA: TGTGCCAGCAGCGCAGGGGGACAGAGAATCACAGATACGCAGTATTTT

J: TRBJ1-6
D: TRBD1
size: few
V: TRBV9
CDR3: CASSGQGQGHLHF
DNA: TGTGCCAGCAGCGGCCAGGGACAGGGACACCTCCACTTT